These 25 T cell receptor beta chains originate from one sample sequenced in a study of early stage breast cancer tumors. Generated by immunoSEQ multiplex PCR, the TCRdb table keeps only in-frame clones and is missing some. The sample has tens of thousands of clones, 80% seen once. Sequencing was carried out using blood. These receptors were obtained from a person in their 60s with breast cancer.

The chain couples TRBV5-1 to TRBJ2-1; 8 positions match TRBD1. The germline CDR1 and CDR2 sequences are SGHRS and YFSETQ. Trimming at V came to 0 bases and at J to 5 bases, leaving 4 bases not matched to a gene. This CDR3 comprises 15 residues. The CDR3 region has the DNA TGCGCCAGCAGCTTGGTACAGGGGGTTAACAATGAGCAGTTCTTC. Amino acid sequence: CASSLVQGVNNEQFF.

The chain uses TRBV28 and TRBJ2-7; TRBD2 matches at 8 bases. Germline V gene lookup returns CDR1 MDHEN and CDR2 SYDVKM. The length of the CDR3 is 12 residues. V gave up 5 bases and J gave up 3 bases; unmatched junction bases: 0. CDR3 bases: TGTGCCAGCAGTCTAGCGGGCTACGAGCAGTACTTC. Translation gives CASSLAGYEQYF.

The chain employs TRBV4-3 and TRBJ2-2, with 15 positions matching TRBD2. The germline V gene has CDR1 LGHNA and CDR2 YSLEER. Trimming cost V 3 bases and J 3 bases; bases outside gene matches: 8. The CDR3 contains 19 residues. CDR3 DNA: TGCGCCAGCAGCCACCCCGGACTAGCGGGAGGGGTAGACACCGGGGAGCTGTTTTTT. Translated: CASSHPGLAGGVDTGELFF.

This rearrangement joins TRBV6-5 to TRBJ2-7; D possibly corresponds to TRBD1 (6 bases). Trimming removed 0 bases at V and 0 bases at J, with 12 bases between. The CDR3 extends over 16 amino acids. CDR1 and CDR2 (germline): MNHEY, SVGAGI. DNA of the CDR3: TGTGCCAGCAGTTACTCGCTGACAGGCCGCTCCTACGAGCAGTACTTC. Amino acids: CASSYSLTGRSYEQYF.

The rearrangement joins TRBV7-8 to TRBJ2-3, with 7 bases that match TRBD1. CDR3 size: 15 residues. The V gene's germline CDR1 is SGHVS and CDR2 FQNEAQ. V lost 2 bases to trimming and J lost 4 bases; unmatched junction nucleotides: 6. The CDR3 nucleotides read TGTGCCAGCAGCTTATGGGCAGGGGGAGCAGATACGCAGTATTTT. Encoded protein: CASSLWAGGADTQYF.

CDR3 nucleotides: TGTGCCAGCAGTTGGGTGGGCGCGACAGGAGAGACCCAGTACTTC. Its protein is CASSWVGATGETQYF. The rearrangement links TRBV2 to TRBJ2-5; D is perhaps TRBD1 (6 bases). The CDR3 extends over 15 amino acids. V shed 5 bases and J shed 4 bases, with 17 bases lying between them. Germline values: CDR1 SNHLY, CDR2 FYNNEI. Full variable domain (outside the CDR3, taken from reference TRBV2 and TRBJ2-5): EPEVTQTPSHQVTQMGQEVILRCVPISNHLYFYWYRQILGQKVEFLVSFYNNEISEKSEIFDDQFSVERPDGSNFTLKIRSTKLEDSAMYFCASSWVGATGETQYFGPGTRLLVL.

The rearrangement links TRBV5-1 to TRBJ1-1; 9 bases are shared with TRBD1. Looked up from germline, CDR1 is SGHRS and CDR2 is YFSETQ. The J segment lost 7 bases and the V segment lost 0 bases, leaving 10 bases of the junction unmatched. This CDR3 has 16 amino acids. CDR3 sequence: CASSLGTGTGRIEAFF. CDR3 bases: TGCGCCAGCAGCTTGGGCACTGGGACAGGGCGGATTGAAGCTTTCTTT.

The J gene is TRBJ2-3, the V gene TRBV29-1; 7 bases agree with TRBD2. V shed 4 bases and J 2 bases; nucleotides not matched to a gene: 6. CDR3 length equals 14 residues. The germline V gene encodes CDR1 SQVTM and CDR2 ANQGSEA. CDR3 in amino acids: CSVVWGRDTDTQYF. In nucleotides, the CDR3 is TGCAGCGTTGTTTGGGGGAGGGACACAGATACGCAGTATTTT.

The chain is built from TRBV9 and TRBJ1-2; the D is unclear. The CDR3 extends over 15 amino acids. V gave up 0 bases and J gave up 0 bases, with 9 bases separating them. Germline V lookup: CDR1 SGDLS, CDR2 YYNGEE. DNA for the CDR3: TGTGCCAGCAGCGTAGATTACAGTTCTAACTATGGCTACACCTTC. This encodes CASSVDYSSNYGYTF.

This clone was seen a handful of times. The chain uses TRBV11-2 and TRBJ1-4, with a possible D match to TRBD1 (5 bases). The CDR3 has 15 residues. The germline V gene has CDR1 SGHAT and CDR2 FQNNGV. The V end lost 1 base, the J end lost 8 bases, and 14 bases lay between the germline ends. This CDR3 is CASSLARTGGEKLFF. The CDR3 bases are TGTGCCAGCAGCTTAGCTCGGACGGGGGGGGAAAAACTGTTTTTT.

This clone appeared a single time. The chain is built from TRBV11-3 and TRBJ2-3; TRBD1 matches at 12 bases. Germline-derived CDR1 and CDR2 are SGHNT and YENEEA. V trimming: 2 bases; J trimming: 4 bases; junction bases outside the gene matches: 10. This CDR3 is 18 amino acids long. For the CDR3, the DNA is TGTGCCAGCAGCTTATACCGGGACAGGGGGCGTCTGTCAGATACGCAGTATTTT. Translation: CASSLYRDRGRLSDTQYF.

The chain's CDR3 is CASSYGAGPTYEQYF. For the CDR3, the DNA is TGTGCCAGCAGTTACGGTGCGGGGCCTACCTACGAGCAGTACTTC. V and J are TRBV6-5 and TRBJ2-7; a possible D gene is TRBD2 (6 bases). The CDR3 loop spans 15 amino acids. The germline V gene has CDR1 MNHEY and CDR2 SVGAGI. V was trimmed by 2 bases and J by 2 bases, leaving 13 bases between them.

The chain combines TRBV7-2 with TRBJ2-7; a weak D match, TRBD2 (6 bases). Germline V CDR1 and CDR2: SGHTA, FQGNSA. The CDR3 totals 12 residues. V lost 3 bases and J lost 7, with 10 bases in between. CDR3: CASSFLGGEQYF. DNA for the CDR3: TGTGCCAGCAGCTTCCTGGGGGGAGAGCAGTACTTC.

The gene calls are TRBV5-1 and TRBJ2-7, with 11 bases identical to TRBD2. This CDR3 comprises 15 residues. Germline CDR1 is SGHRS and CDR2 is YFSETQ. V shed 3 bases, J shed 2 bases, and the junction held 4 bases outside the gene matches. This CDR3 is CASSSSSGGPYEQYF. CDR3 in DNA: TGCGCCAGCAGCTCGTCTAGCGGGGGGCCCTACGAGCAGTACTTC.

The J gene is TRBJ2-6, the V gene TRBV18; weak D call: TRBD1 (5 bases). This CDR3 has 13 amino acids. V was trimmed by 8 bases and J by 3 bases, leaving 8 bases between them. Germline CDR1 and CDR2: KGHSH and LQKENI. The CDR3 sequence is CASPTDGANVLTF. The CDR3 DNA follows: TGTGCCAGCCCGACAGATGGGGCCAACGTCCTGACTTTC.

The chain combines TRBV29-1 with TRBJ1-2; D gene uncertain. V gave up 0 bases and J gave up 4 bases, with 9 bases separating them. Germline V gene sequence: CDR1 SQVTM, CDR2 ANQGSEA. The CDR3 is 13 residues long. The CDR3 sequence is CSVEEGGIYGYTF. For the CDR3, the DNA is TGCAGCGTTGAAGAAGGAGGAATCTATGGCTACACCTTC.

The chain carries TRBV11-2 and TRBJ1-4; D is uncertain. Trimming shortened V by 5 bases and J by 4 bases, and 8 bases separated the two germline ends. CDR3 length: 13 residues. Germline V gives CDR1 SGHAT, CDR2 FQNNGV. CDR3 residues: CASSRGVNEKLFF. In DNA form, the CDR3 reads TGTGCCAGCAGCCGGGGAGTTAATGAAAAACTGTTTTTT.

By its share, this clone is medium-sized. V is TRBV15 and J is TRBJ1-5; 8 bases align to TRBD1. V shed 6 bases, J shed 4 bases, and the junction held 11 bases outside the gene matches. Germline CDR1 and CDR2: LNHNV and YYDKDF (reference sequence). The CDR3 covers 16 residues. The CDR3 protein is CATRDSGTGLNQPQHF. In DNA form, the CDR3 reads TGTGCCACCAGAGACTCCGGGACAGGTTTAAATCAGCCCCAGCATTTT. The whole variable domain, filled in from reference TRBV15 and TRBJ1-5, reads DAMVIQNPRYQVTQFGKPVTLSCSQTLNHNVMYWYQQKSSQAPKLLFHYYDKDFNNEADTPDNFQSRRPNTSFCFLDIRSPGLGDTAMYLCATRDSGTGLNQPQHFGDGTRLSIL.

The rearrangement uses TRBV30 and TRBJ2-7; no reliable D call. CDR3 length: 12 residues. V lost 5 bases and J 6 bases, leaving 14 bases between the germline ends. Germline CDR1 is GTSNPN and CDR2 is SVGIG (reference sequence). The CDR3 here is CAWQNDQREQYF. The CDR3 nucleotides read TGTGCCTGGCAGAATGACCAGCGCGAGCAGTACTTC.

This clone was recorded once. V usage is TRBV7-2 and J usage is TRBJ2-3, with TRBD2 matching over 9 bases. J was trimmed by 3 bases and V by 2 bases; bases with no gene match: 6. The CDR3 loop spans 16 amino acids. Germline CDR1 is SGHTA and CDR2 is FQGNSA. The CDR3 bases are TGTGCCAGCAGCTTATCGAGCGGGAGGTTAACAGATACGCAGTATTTT. It encodes CASSLSSGRLTDTQYF.

V gene TRBV5-1 combines with J gene TRBJ2-1; 10 nucleotides agree with TRBD2. The V gene end was trimmed by 1 base and the J gene end by 5 bases; junction bases not matched to a gene: 3. Germline V CDR1 and CDR2: SGHRS, YFSETQ. The CDR3 runs 15 residues. The CDR3 DNA reads as TGCGCCAGCAGCTTGATCCTAGCGGGGGACAATGAGCAGTTCTTC. Its protein is CASSLILAGDNEQFF.

The V call is TRBV14, the J call TRBJ1-2, with 8 bases identical to TRBD1. Germline V gene data show CDR1 as SGHDN and CDR2 as FVKESK. V shed 10 bases, J shed 4 bases, and the junction held 8 bases outside the gene matches. This CDR3 comprises 13 residues. The CDR3 loop is CATSDRGSYGYTF. The DNA of the CDR3 is TGTGCCACTTCCGACAGGGGTAGCTATGGCTACACCTTC.

The chain joins TRBV6-1 to TRBJ1-2; TRBD1 is a possible D gene (5 bases). Trimming took 3 bases from V and 0 from J, leaving 11 bases between them. This CDR3 has 15 residues. Germline V gene lookup returns CDR1 MNHNS and CDR2 SASEGT. The CDR3 DNA reads TGTGCCAGCAGTGAGGGGGGAGGTCCTAACTATGGCTACACCTTC. Protein sequence: CASSEGGGPNYGYTF.

This chain connects TRBV25-1 to TRBJ2-1; the match to TRBD1 covers 7 bases. The germline V gene encodes CDR1 MGHDK and CDR2 SYGVNS. With V trimmed by 1 base and J by 16 bases, 16 bases remained unmatched. The CDR3 loop spans 15 amino acids. The CDR3 is CASSELGATGFRYFF. The CDR3 DNA sequence: TGTGCCAGCAGTGAATTGGGCGCGACAGGGTTTAGATACTTCTTC.

This chain connects TRBV21-1 to TRBJ2-7; TRBD2, the D gene given by the table, was not confirmed from the DNA. TRBV21-1 is a pseudogene segment. The CDR3 is made up of 16 amino acids. CDR3 bases: TGTGCCAGCAGCAAAGAAGTTGGGGGGAGCTCCTACGAGCAGTACTTC. Its translation: CASSKEVGGSSYEQYF.